This T cell receptor beta chain was sequenced in a study of blood T cell repertoires in COVID-19 (dated by TCRdb to 2020 to 2021). Regarding the complete study: Samples covering the acute and convalescent phases of COVID-19 were provided by collaborators in the United States, Italy and Spain. The sample metadata nearly always contained a de-identified subject ID, COVID-19 status, age in years and sex. The samples were drawn from two sources: the first 160 participants of the ongoing ImmuneRACE study, and 1,254 subjects contributed by 6 global collaborators. A freely available public database, intended as a resource for researchers studying the immune response to SARS-CoV-2, is where the repertoires were released. Deeply sampled blood TCRbeta repertoires from subjects exposed to, actively infected with, or recovered from COVID-19 were included in the dataset. HLA class I and class II types, where available, came from metadata supplied by the sample provider rather than from assay-based typing. The prospective study material was composed of cDNA or gDNA derived from T cells, B-cell-depleted T cells, or PBMCs.

This clone has just a few counts. Its antigen specificity is not known. Base qualities are not provided; no much larger clone lies one nucleotide away. The immunoSEQ Assay, a bias-controlled multiplex PCR, was used to amplify TCRbeta CDR3 regions from genomic DNA. As for the authors' bioinformatics: Nucleated cell counts per sample were estimated from amplification of reference gene primers within the assay. To quantify the absolute abundance of each unique TCRbeta CDR3 rearrangement, sequence reads were collapsed and filtered. For each sample, productive Simpson clonality was calculated by taking the square root of Simpson's diversity index across productive rearrangements. Here the immuneACCESS table is served through TCRdb, limited to in-frame sequences with V and J called. Missing clones are a known gap in these copies; in checked studies unresolved V genes cover under half, and the rest lacks a known reason. The V and J calls and clone size were taken over from that table, and D and trimming were inferred from the DNA. The sample profile shows 150,000 to 200,000 clones; more than 80% of them were found once. 6.5% to 9% of the sample is in the top ten clones.

The investigation overall reported the following: How much clinical and demographic metadata was included differed by source and by participant, and the metadata was provided uncurated.

The CDR3 spans 14 residues, from the cysteine through the phenylalanine. Only the CDR3 DNA is retained, 42 bases long and in frame from the first base. V and J are trimmed by 6 bases and 6 bases, and the gene matches miss 8 bases of the junction. Sequences LNHDA (CDR1) and SQIVND (CDR2) are obtained from the germline V gene (reference sequence). Whole blood was collected in K2EDTA tubes by collaborating institutions according to the institutions' own protocols. For TCRbeta analysis, collaborators shipped samples in one of three forms: frozen whole blood, isolated PBMCs, or DNA extracted from either of those sample types.

The sequence came from a woman aged 60 to 75 with acute or convalescent COVID-19. This chain is built from TRBV19 and TRBJ2-1, and 7 bases in between align with TRBD1. Sequences were obtained from peripheral blood. Read as DNA, the sequence is TGTGCCAGTAGGACAAACGGACAGGTCAATGAGCAGTTCTTC. The resulting protein is CASRTNGQVNEQFF.